This TCR beta chain was found in a study of blood T cell repertoires in COVID-19. Study-level background: Spain, Italy and the United States supplied samples that represented acute and convalescent COVID-19. Sample material is recorded as cDNA or gDNA derived from T cells, B-cell-depleted T cells, or PBMCs.

The CDR3 runs to 14 residues. Trimming removed 2 bases at V and 7 bases at J, with 12 bases between. Germline V gives CDR1 ENHRY, CDR2 SYGVKD. Per the study methods: Amplifying reference gene primers gave estimates of nucleated cell counts. Produced via immunoSEQ multiplex PCR; TCRdb's table is partial and in-frame only. D and trimming come from the DNA, and the V and J calls and clone size come from that table. Among about 140,000 clones listed, roughly 85% were seen once. Sequenced sample: peripheral blood. The chain recombines TRBV10-3 with TRBJ1-5, with a possible D match to TRBD1 (6 bases). This TCR came from a man over 45 with acute or convalescent COVID-19. The CDR3 bases are TGTGCCATCAGTGAGGGGGGCACAGGACAGCCCCAGCATTTT. This sequence encodes CAISEGGTGQPQHF.